The present T cell receptor beta chain was sequenced within a study of T cells in Graves' hyperthyroidism and ophthalmopathy. Study-level results: Within blood appeared most thyroid clonotypes that had expanded above 0.001.

This CDR3 is 13 amino acids long. Germline-derived CDR1 and CDR2 are MNHEY and SVGEGT. The V and J ends lost 6 bases and 4 bases respectively, with 12 bases between them. Turning to this clonotype: As yet, its antigen is unknown.

Diagnoses were made from clinical symptoms, serum measures (thyroxine and TRAb), thyroid ultrasound and orbital computed tomography. Out of approximately 9.9 ml of fresh peripheral blood came the PBMCs. TCR beta CDR3 regions were amplified from RNA. Primed by the HTBI set, a first-round RT-PCR was run on the TCR CDR3. TCRdb reprocessed the multiplex PCR reads via MiXCR and lists one record per CDR3 protein. The data show under 450,000 distinct CDR3 sequences, with approximately 18% seen just once and around 35% held by the top ten. The gene calls are TRBV6-2 or TRBV6-3 and TRBJ1-1; D uncertain. The receptor was isolated from a woman younger than 45 with Graves' hyperthyroidism that later progressed to Graves' ophthalmopathy. The sequenced material came from blood. The CDR3 coding sequence is TGTGCCAGCAGCCTACAATGGGGCACTGAAGCTTTCTTT. This encodes CASSLQWGTEAFF.